These 9 T cell receptor beta chains were all obtained from the same sample, sequenced in a study of radiation and T cells in renal cell carcinoma. Indicated treatment: 15 Gy SBRT to primary tumor, nephrectomy 4 weeks later. The data were produced by immunoSEQ multiplex PCR, yet TCRdb's version contains in-frame clones alone and is incomplete. The sample holds several thousand clones, more than 55% seen once. Specimen: tumor tissue, collected from a patient whose treatment included radiotherapy and nephrectomy. These receptor sequences come from a woman aged 60-75 years with renal cell carcinoma.

This chain uses TRBV27 with TRBJ1-1; D is unresolved. Per the germline V gene, CDR1 is MNHEY and CDR2 is SMNVEV (reference sequence). Between the trimmed V and J ends, which lost 4 bases and 1 base, there was a span of 10 bases. The CDR3 has 14 amino acids. CDR3 DNA: TGTGCCAGCAGTTCGAGTTTAGAGAACACTGAAGCTTTCTTT. Its translation: CASSSSLENTEAFF.

The chain is built from TRBV6-5 and TRBJ1-4; D may be TRBD1 (6 bases). The CDR3 is 15 residues long. Trimming cost V 0 bases and J 5 bases, with 10 bases left between them. From germline, CDR1 is MNHEY and CDR2 SVGAGI. Here the CDR3 DNA reads TGTGCCAGCAGTTACTCTAGACAGGAGAATGAAAAACTGTTTTTT. Translating gives CASSYSRQENEKLFF.

The V call is TRBV18, the J call TRBJ2-5; 7 nucleotides match TRBD1. The V and J ends lost 4 bases and 4 bases, in that order; junction bases with no gene match: 9. Germline V gene data show CDR1 as KGHSH and CDR2 as LQKENI. The CDR3 is 15 residues long. The CDR3 loop reads CASSQDRTGLETQYF. The DNA of the CDR3 is TGTGCCAGCTCACAGGACAGGACCGGGTTAGAGACCCAGTACTTC.

This chain joins TRBV4-1 and TRBJ2-1; D is unclear. CDR3 length: 14 residues. Between the trimmed V and J ends, which lost 3 bases and 9 bases, there was a span of 15 bases. Germline V gives CDR1 MGHRA, CDR2 YSYEKL. The CDR3 spells CASSHGVNGGEQFF. In DNA, the CDR3 is TGCGCCAGCAGCCACGGTGTCAATGGCGGTGAGCAGTTCTTC.

The rearrangement links TRBV5-6 to TRBJ2-2, with D perhaps matching TRBD1 (6 bases). Trimming removed 2 bases at V and 3 bases at J, with 14 bases between. CDR1 SGHDT and CDR2 YYEEEE come from the germline V gene. This CDR3 comprises 16 residues. In nucleotides, the CDR3 is TGTGCCAGCAGCTTAGCCGGGACAACCTACACCGGGGAGCTGTTTTTT. Translating it yields CASSLAGTTYTGELFF.

V is TRBV5-6 and J is TRBJ2-7; 14 bases align to TRBD2. The V gene's germline CDR1 is SGHDT and CDR2 YYEEEE. This CDR3 is built from 16 residues. The junction had 6 bases not matched to a gene; V was cut back by 3 bases and J by 4 bases. CDR3 sequence: CASSSGTSGRTYEQYF. In DNA form, the CDR3 reads TGTGCCAGCAGCTCGGGGACTAGCGGGAGAACATACGAGCAGTACTTC.

This clone was detected once. The chain couples TRBV6-5 to TRBJ2-7; maybe TRBD1 (6 bases). V lost 7 bases and J lost 3, with 16 bases in between. Germline V CDR1 and CDR2: MNHEY, SVGAGI. This CDR3 is 14 amino acids long. The CDR3 nucleotides are TGTGCCAGCACCCGACAGGTTGGAGTCTACGAGCAGTACTTC. Translation gives CASTRQVGVYEQYF.

The J gene is TRBJ2-2, the V gene TRBV9; D perhaps matches TRBD1 (5 bases). Germline V gene lookup returns CDR1 SGDLS and CDR2 YYNGEE. V was pared by 7 bases and J by 2 bases, with 27 bases between. There are 19 residues in the CDR3. The CDR3 DNA sequence: TGTGCCAGCTCACACCAGGGTGATCCGGGTTACGTAAACACCGGGGAGCTGTTTTTT. This codes for CASSHQGDPGYVNTGELFF.

This clone is labeled medium-sized. The V gene is TRBV4-2, the J gene TRBJ2-3, with D possibly TRBD2 on 6 matching bases. The CDR3 is 17 residues long. Trimming removed 0 bases from V and 3 bases from J, with 16 bases in between. Germline CDR1 LGHNA, CDR2 YNFKEQ. DNA of the CDR3: TGTGCCAGCAGCCAAGATCAGTTAGCGGAGATGACAGATACGCAGTATTTT. It encodes CASSQDQLAEMTDTQYF.